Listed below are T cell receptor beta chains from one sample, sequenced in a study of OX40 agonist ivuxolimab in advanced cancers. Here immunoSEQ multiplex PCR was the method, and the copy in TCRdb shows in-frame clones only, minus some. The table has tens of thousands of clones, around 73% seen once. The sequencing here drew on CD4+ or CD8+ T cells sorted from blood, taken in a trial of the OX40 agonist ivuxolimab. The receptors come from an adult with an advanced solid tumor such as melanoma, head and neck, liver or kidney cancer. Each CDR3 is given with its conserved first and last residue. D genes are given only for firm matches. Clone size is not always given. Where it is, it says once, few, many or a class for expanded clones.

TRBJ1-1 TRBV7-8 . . TGTGCCAGCAGCTTAGGAATGAACACTGAAGCTTTCTTT CASSLGMNTEAFF
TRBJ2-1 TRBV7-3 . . TGTGCCAGCAGCTTAGCGGGCACAGCTTACAATGAGCAGTTCTTC CASSLAGTAYNEQFF
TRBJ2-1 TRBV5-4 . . TGTGCCAGCAGCGCGTCGACAGATACCTACAATGAGCAGTTCTTC CASSASTDTYNEQFF
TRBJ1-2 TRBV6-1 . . TGTGCCAGCAGTGGCCGAGACAGGTTCCATGGCTACACCTTC CASSGRDRFHGYTF
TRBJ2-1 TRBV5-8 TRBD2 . TGTGCCAGCAGGGATCTAGCGGGTTCCTACAATGAGCAGTTCTTC CASRDLAGSYNEQFF
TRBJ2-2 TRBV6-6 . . TGTGCCAGCAGTTACCCGGGACCCATCACCGGGGAGCTGTTTTTT CASSYPGPITGELFF
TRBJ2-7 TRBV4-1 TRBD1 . TGCGCCAGCAGCCCAAAACAGGGGGCTACCTACGAGCAGTACTTC CASSPKQGATYEQYF
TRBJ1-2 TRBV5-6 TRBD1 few TGTGCCAGCAGCTCGGGGGGACAGGGGATCTATGGCTACACCTTC CASSSGGQGIYGYTF
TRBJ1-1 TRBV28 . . TGTGCCAGCAGTTTTCGGGGCCTGAACACTGAAGCTTTCTTT CASSFRGLNTEAFF
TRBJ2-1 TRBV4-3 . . TGCGCCAGCAGCCAAGTTGTAGGCGTTAACAATGAGCAGTTCTTC CASSQVVGVNNEQFF
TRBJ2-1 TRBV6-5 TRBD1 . TGTGCCAGCAGTTACGGACAGGGATACAATGAGCAGTTCTTC CASSYGQGYNEQFF
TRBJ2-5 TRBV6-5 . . TGTGCCAGCAGTTACTCAGGTCTCCCCTGGGAGACCCAGTACTTC CASSYSGLPWETQYF
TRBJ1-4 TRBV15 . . TGTGCCACCAGCAGGGACTGGGGGACTAATGAAAAACTGTTTTTT CATSRDWGTNEKLFF
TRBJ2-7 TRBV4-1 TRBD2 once TGCGCCAGCAGCCAAGATGCGGGGGGTGTTAACTACGAGCAGTACTTC CASSQDAGGVNYEQYF
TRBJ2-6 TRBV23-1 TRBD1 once TGCGCCAGCAGTCAACGGACAGGATCTGGGGCCAACGTCCTGACTTTC CASSQRTGSGANVLTF
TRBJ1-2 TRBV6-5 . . TGTGCCAGCAGTTACCTTGCGACTGGTGTCTATGGCTACACCTTC CASSYLATGVYGYTF
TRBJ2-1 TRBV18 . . TGTGCCAGCTCACTCGTCCGGGGTGTGGATGAGCAGTTCTTC CASSLVRGVDEQFF
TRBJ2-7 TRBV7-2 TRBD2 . TGTGCCAGCAGCAAAGCGGGAATGGAGCAGTACTTC CASSKAGMEQYF
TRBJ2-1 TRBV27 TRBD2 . TGTGCCAGCAGGAGCGGGGGGGGGCTCTCCTACAATGAGCAGTTCTTC CASRSGGGLSYNEQFF
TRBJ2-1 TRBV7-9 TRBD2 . TGTGCCAGCAGCCAAGAGCGGGAGAAACAGTTCTTC CASSQEREKQFF
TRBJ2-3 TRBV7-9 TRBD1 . TGTGCCAGCAGCCCAGGACAGGTTGCAGATACGCAGTATTTT CASSPGQVADTQYF
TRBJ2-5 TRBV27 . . TGTGCCAGCAGTCAAGGGGGGACTCAAAGATGGAAGACCCAGTACTTC CASSQGGTQRWKTQYF
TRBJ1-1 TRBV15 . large TGTGCCACCAGCTGGGGACCTGGGAATGAAGCTTTCTTT CATSWGPGNEAFF
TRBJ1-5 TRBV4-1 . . TGCGCCAGCAGCCAGGGTAGGGATCAGCCCCAGCATTTT CASSQGRDQPQHF
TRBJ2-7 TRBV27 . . TGTGCCAGCAGTTTATCGGTCAGGGACGTTACCTACGAGCAGTACTTC CASSLSVRDVTYEQYF
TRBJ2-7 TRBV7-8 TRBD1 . TGTGCCAGCAGCGTATTCCGACAGGGCTACGAGCAGTACTTC CASSVFRQGYEQYF
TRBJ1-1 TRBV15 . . TGTGCCACCAGCAGAGGGGGGGGAAAAACTGAAGCTTTCTTT CATSRGGGKTEAFF
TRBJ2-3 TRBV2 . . TGTGCCAGCAGTGGGGTTTGGGGGGGCGGCACAGATACGCAGTATTTT CASSGVWGGGTDTQYF
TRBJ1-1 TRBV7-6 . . TGTGCCAGCAGCTTAAGGGGGGGGCTCACTGAAGCTTTCTTT CASSLRGGLTEAFF
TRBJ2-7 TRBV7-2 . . TGTGCCAGCAGCTTAGATCCGCGGGGTGGCTCCTACGAGCAGTACTTC CASSLDPRGGSYEQYF
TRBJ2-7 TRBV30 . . TGTGCCTGGAGTAGGGGCAGGGGAGACGAGCAGTACTTC CAWSRGRGDEQYF
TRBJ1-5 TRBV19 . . TGTGCCAGTAGTTCCGAAGGCAGAATTAATAGCAATCAGCCCCAGCATTTT CASSSEGRINSNQPQHF
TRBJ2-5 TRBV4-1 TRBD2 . TGCGCCAGCAGCCATCTAGCGGGACCCAGGGGGACCCAGTACTTC CASSHLAGPRGTQYF
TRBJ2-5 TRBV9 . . TGTGCCAGCAGCGTAGCGGGTAGCCACGGCGAGACCCAGTACTTC CASSVAGSHGETQYF
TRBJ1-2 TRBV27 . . TGTGCCAGCAGTTTTGGGGGTCTCGATGGCTACACCTTC CASSFGGLDGYTF
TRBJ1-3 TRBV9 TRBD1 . TGTGCCAGCAGCCCCACTTTCCGGGACAGGGACTCTGGAAACACCATATATTTT CASSPTFRDRDSGNTIYF
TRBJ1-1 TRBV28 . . TGTGCCAGCACCCACCTCACAGTGAACCTGAACACTGAAGCTTTCTTT CASTHLTVNLNTEAFF
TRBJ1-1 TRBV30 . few TGTGCCTGGAGCCTGGGGGGTGAAGCTTTCTTT CAWSLGGEAFF
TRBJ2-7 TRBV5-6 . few TGTGCCAGCAGCCCTACAGGGTCCTACGAGCAGTACTTC CASSPTGSYEQYF
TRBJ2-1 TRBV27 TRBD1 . TGTGCCAGCAGGACAGGGGGCGCTTACAATGAGCAGTTCTTC CASRTGGAYNEQFF